The rows below give T cell receptor beta chains drawn from one sample of a study of beta chain features in type 1 diabetes. Profiling relied on immunoSEQ multiplex PCR, and the TCRdb table lists in-frame clones only, not all of them. The repertoire holds around 250,000 clones, with roughly 25% as singletons. Sequencing was carried out using naive CD4+ T cells from blood. The receptors come from a woman younger than 45 with type 1 diabetes. The CDR3 runs from the conserved cysteine through the conserved F or W. The order of the fields is clone size, D gene, V gene, J gene, CDR3 protein, CDR3 DNA. D genes are given only for firm matches. A row's size may be missing; if present it is once, few, many or a size class.

>few|.|TRBV5-1|TRBJ2-1
CASSLDGSSYNEQFF
TGCGCCAGCAGCTTGGATGGCAGCTCCTACAATGAGCAGTTCTTC
>.|TRBD1|TRBV7-9|TRBJ2-6
CASSPGQGGSGANVLTF
TGTGCCAGCAGCCCCGGACAGGGGGGTTCTGGGGCCAACGTCCTGACTTTC
>.|.|TRBV28|TRBJ2-3
CASSFVRGSTDTQYF
TGTGCCAGCAGTTTTGTCAGGGGCAGCACAGATACGCAGTATTTT
>.|TRBD1|TRBV28|TRBJ2-7
CASRQGILYEQYF
TGTGCCAGCCGACAGGGCATCCTCTACGAGCAGTACTTC
>.|.|TRBV30|TRBJ1-1
CACPGQMNTEAFF
TGTGCCTGCCCCGGACAGATGAACACTGAAGCTTTCTTT
>.|.|TRBV30|TRBJ1-4
CAWSVREKLFF
TGTGCCTGGAGTGTGCGGGAAAAACTGTTTTTT
>.|.|TRBV19|TRBJ1-5
CASSIDREDQPQHF
TGTGCCAGTAGTATAGACAGGGAAGATCAGCCCCAGCATTTT
>.|TRBD1|TRBV18|TRBJ1-2
CASSSDRSGGYTF
TGTGCCAGCTCCTCGGACAGGTCCGGCGGCTACACCTTC
>.|.|TRBV4-2|TRBJ2-7
CASSQEGVRAAEQYF
TGTGCCAGCAGCCAAGAAGGGGTCAGGGCTGCGGAGCAGTACTTC
>.|.|TRBV15|TRBJ2-5
CATSRGAGEETQYF
TGTGCCACCAGCAGGGGGGCAGGGGAAGAGACCCAGTACTTC
>.|TRBD2|TRBV9|TRBJ2-5
CASSTRSSGQETQYF
TGTGCCAGCAGCACCAGATCTAGCGGCCAAGAGACCCAGTACTTC
>.|TRBD1|TRBV4-1|TRBJ2-5
CASNTGTGVGETQYF
TGCGCCAGCAACACCGGGACAGGGGTTGGAGAGACCCAGTACTTC
>.|TRBD2|TRBV9|TRBJ2-1
CASSATGTSGRSGNEQFF
TGTGCCAGCAGCGCAACCGGGACTAGCGGGAGGAGCGGGAATGAGCAGTTCTTC
>few|TRBD2|TRBV28|TRBJ2-5
CASSLGLAGVETQYF
TGTGCCAGCAGTTTGGGTCTAGCGGGAGTAGAGACCCAGTACTTC
>.|.|TRBV15|TRBJ2-1
CATSRGGSKDNEQFF
TGTGCCACCAGCAGAGGAGGTAGTAAGGACAATGAGCAGTTCTTC
>few|TRBD1|TRBV5-1|TRBJ2-1
CASSPNAGTVSYNEQFF
TGCGCCAGCAGCCCGAATGCCGGGACAGTCTCGTACAATGAGCAGTTCTTC
>.|TRBD1|TRBV30|TRBJ1-1
CAWSSTGVTEAFF
TGTGCCTGGAGTTCGACAGGGGTAACTGAAGCTTTCTTT
>.|.|TRBV30|TRBJ2-1
CAWSVGVITYNEQFF
TGTGCCTGGAGTGTAGGGGTCATCACTTACAATGAGCAGTTCTTC
>.|.|TRBV28|TRBJ2-2
CASSFSTGELFF
TGTGCCAGCAGTTTTAGCACCGGGGAGCTGTTTTTT
>.|.|TRBV5-1|TRBJ2-5
CASSPGSRRDGETQYF
TGCGCCAGCAGCCCGGGGAGTCGGAGGGATGGGGAGACCCAGTACTTC
>few|TRBD2|TRBV7-8|TRBJ2-1
CAVGRGTSDEQFF
TGTGCCGTCGGTCGAGGGACTAGCGATGAGCAGTTCTTC
>few|.|TRBV30|TRBJ2-2
CAWRVAFFVGELFF
TGTGCCTGGAGAGTAGCGTTTTTCGTCGGGGAGCTGTTTTTT
>.|.|TRBV29-1|TRBJ1-1
CSALELFDTEAFF
TGCAGCGCTTTGGAACTATTTGATACTGAAGCTTTCTTT
>once|TRBD2|TRBV11-3|TRBJ2-7
CASRTGTSGYEQYF
TGTGCCAGCCGTACCGGGACTAGCGGCTACGAGCAGTACTTC
>.|TRBD1|TRBV9|TRBJ1-4
CASSVNRDSEKLFF
TGTGCCAGCAGCGTAAACCGGGACAGTGAAAAACTGTTTTTT
>few|.|TRBV5-4|TRBJ2-6
CASTPRSSSGANVLTF
TGTGCCAGCACCCCTAGGTCCAGCTCTGGGGCCAACGTCCTGACTTTC
>few|.|TRBV7-3|TRBJ1-4
CASSRAPREKLFF
TGTGCCAGCAGCCGCGCCCCCAGGGAAAAACTGTTTTTT
>.|.|TRBV29-1|TRBJ1-3
CSVGEGSSGNTIYF
TGCAGCGTTGGAGAGGGGAGCTCTGGAAACACCATATATTTT
>few|TRBD2|TRBV11-2|TRBJ2-7
CASSPTGTSYEQYF
TGTGCCAGCAGCCCTACCGGGACTAGCTACGAGCAGTACTTC
>.|TRBD2|TRBV19|TRBJ2-1
CASSSGRAFNEQFF
TGTGCCAGTAGTAGCGGGAGGGCCTTCAATGAGCAGTTCTTC
>few|TRBD2|TRBV28|TRBJ2-1
CASSLGLASYNEQFF
TGTGCCAGCAGTTTAGGACTAGCCTCCTACAATGAGCAGTTCTTC
>few|TRBD2|TRBV5-1|TRBJ2-1
CASSGGGRDYNEQFF
TGCGCCAGCAGCGGAGGCGGGAGAGATTACAATGAGCAGTTCTTC
>.|.|TRBV4-1|TRBJ2-6
CASSLGEADSYVLTF
TGCGCCAGCAGCCTCGGGGAGGCGGATTCGTACGTCCTGACTTTC
>few|.|TRBV30|TRBJ2-3
CAWGDSLGTDTQYF
TGTGCCTGGGGCGACAGTCTCGGGACAGATACGCAGTATTTT
>.|.|TRBV6-1|TRBJ2-7
CASSGQSSLGYEQYF
TGTGCCAGCAGTGGACAGAGTTCGCTGGGATACGAGCAGTACTTC
>few|.|TRBV7-9|TRBJ1-1
CASSRYGGVSTEAFF
TGTGCCAGCAGCCGATACGGAGGTGTCAGCACTGAAGCTTTCTTT
>.|.|TRBV7-9|TRBJ2-1
CASSQAPRYNEQFF
TGTGCCAGCAGCCAGGCACCCCGGTACAATGAGCAGTTCTTC
>few|.|TRBV7-2|TRBJ1-5
CASSYPGGGNQPQHF
TGTGCCAGCAGCTACCCCGGGGGAGGCAATCAGCCCCAGCATTTT
>few|TRBD2|TRBV18|TRBJ2-7
CASSPTSGSYEQYF
TGTGCCAGCTCTCCGACTAGCGGGAGTTACGAGCAGTACTTC
>.|.|TRBV28|TRBJ1-1
CASSPGNTEAFF
TGTGCCAGCAGTCCAGGGAACACTGAAGCTTTCTTT
>.|TRBD1|TRBV18|TRBJ2-7
CASSQSGDRGYEQYF
TGTGCCAGCTCACAATCCGGGGACAGGGGATACGAGCAGTACTTC
>few|.|TRBV4-1|TRBJ2-7
CASSRGPGTSRDYEQYF
TGCGCCAGCAGCCGCGGACCTGGGACATCAAGGGACTACGAGCAGTACTTC
>.|.|TRBV5-1|TRBJ2-7
CASSEVSSYEQYF
TGCGCCAGCAGCGAAGTTAGCTCCTACGAGCAGTACTTC
>.|TRBD1|TRBV6-5|TRBJ2-7
CATGQKIYEQYF
TGTGCCACGGGACAGAAGATCTACGAGCAGTACTTC
>few|.|TRBV18|TRBJ1-5
CASSPLGQPQHF
TGTGCCAGCTCACCCCTAGGTCAGCCCCAGCATTTT
>.|.|TRBV2|TRBJ2-2
CASKDFTGELFF
TGTGCCAGCAAGGACTTTACCGGGGAGCTGTTTTTT
>.|.|TRBV29-1|TRBJ1-2
CSARTVKDYGYTF
TGCAGCGCGAGGACAGTCAAGGACTATGGCTACACCTTC
>.|.|TRBV10-3|TRBJ2-3
CAINRQSTDTQYF
TGTGCCATCAATCGACAGAGCACAGATACGCAGTATTTT
>.|.|TRBV6-6|TRBJ1-2
CATTITSGGNGYTF
TGTGCCACCACCATAACGTCGGGGGGCAATGGCTACACCTTC